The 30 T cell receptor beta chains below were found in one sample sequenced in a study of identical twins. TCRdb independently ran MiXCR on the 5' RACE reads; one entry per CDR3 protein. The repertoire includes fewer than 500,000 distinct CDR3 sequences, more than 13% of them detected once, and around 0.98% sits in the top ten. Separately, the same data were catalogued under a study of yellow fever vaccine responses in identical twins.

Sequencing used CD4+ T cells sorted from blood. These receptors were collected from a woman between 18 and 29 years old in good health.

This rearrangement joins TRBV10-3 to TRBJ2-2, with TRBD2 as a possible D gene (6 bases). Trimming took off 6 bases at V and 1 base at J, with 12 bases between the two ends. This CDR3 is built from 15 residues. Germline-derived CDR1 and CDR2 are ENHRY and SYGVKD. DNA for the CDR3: TGTGCCATCAGGACGCTAGCGAGGAACACCGGGGAGCTGTTTTTT. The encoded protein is CAIRTLARNTGELFF.

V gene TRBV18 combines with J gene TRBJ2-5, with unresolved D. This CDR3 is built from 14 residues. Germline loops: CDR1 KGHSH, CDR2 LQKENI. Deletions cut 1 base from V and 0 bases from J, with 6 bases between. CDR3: CASSPLQYQETQYF. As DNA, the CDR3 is TGTGCCAGCTCACCACTACAGTACCAAGAGACCCAGTACTTC.

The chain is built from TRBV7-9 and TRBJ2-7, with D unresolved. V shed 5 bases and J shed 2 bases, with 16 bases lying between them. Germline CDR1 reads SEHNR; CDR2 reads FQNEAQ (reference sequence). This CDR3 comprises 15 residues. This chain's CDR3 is CASSPSLGDPYEQYF. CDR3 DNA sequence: TGTGCCAGCAGCCCATCGCTTGGGGATCCCTACGAGCAGTACTTC.

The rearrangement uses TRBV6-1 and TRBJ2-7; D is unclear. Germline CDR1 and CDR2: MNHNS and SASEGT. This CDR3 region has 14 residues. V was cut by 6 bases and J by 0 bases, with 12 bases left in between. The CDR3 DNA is TGTGCCAGCAGACCATTCTATACCTCCTACGAGCAGTACTTC. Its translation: CASRPFYTSYEQYF.

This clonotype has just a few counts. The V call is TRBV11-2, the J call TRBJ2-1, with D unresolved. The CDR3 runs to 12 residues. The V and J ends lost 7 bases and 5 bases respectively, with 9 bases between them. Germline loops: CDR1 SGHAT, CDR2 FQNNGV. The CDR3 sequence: CASTKGNNEQFF. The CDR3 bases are TGTGCCAGCACCAAAGGGAACAATGAGCAGTTCTTC. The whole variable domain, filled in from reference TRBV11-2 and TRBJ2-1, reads EAGVAQSPRYKIIEKRQSVAFWCNPISGHATLYWYQQILGQGPKLLIQFQNNGVVDDSQLPKDRFSAERLKGVDSTLKIQPAKLEDSAVYLCASTKGNNEQFFGPGTRLTVL.

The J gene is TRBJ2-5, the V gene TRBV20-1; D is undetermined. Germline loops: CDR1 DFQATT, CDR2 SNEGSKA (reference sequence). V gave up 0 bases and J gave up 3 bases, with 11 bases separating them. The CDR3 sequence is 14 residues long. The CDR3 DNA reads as TGCAGTGCTAGAGACCTACTTAGGAAAGAGACCCAGTACTTC. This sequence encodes CSARDLLRKETQYF.

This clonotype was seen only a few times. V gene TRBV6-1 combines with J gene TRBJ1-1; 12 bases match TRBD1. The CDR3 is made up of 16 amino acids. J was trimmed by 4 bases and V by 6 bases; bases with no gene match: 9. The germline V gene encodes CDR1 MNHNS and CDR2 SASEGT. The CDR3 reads CASSQGGTGGFTEAFF. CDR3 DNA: TGTGCCAGCAGCCAAGGGGGGACAGGGGGCTTCACTGAAGCTTTCTTT.

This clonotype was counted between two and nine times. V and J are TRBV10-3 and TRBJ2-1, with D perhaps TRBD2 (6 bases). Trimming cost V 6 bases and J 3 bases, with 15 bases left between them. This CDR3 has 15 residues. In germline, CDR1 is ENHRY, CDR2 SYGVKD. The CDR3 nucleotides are TGTGCCATCAGGGCCGGTGATAGCGGCTACAATGAGCAGTTCTTC. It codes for CAIRAGDSGYNEQFF.

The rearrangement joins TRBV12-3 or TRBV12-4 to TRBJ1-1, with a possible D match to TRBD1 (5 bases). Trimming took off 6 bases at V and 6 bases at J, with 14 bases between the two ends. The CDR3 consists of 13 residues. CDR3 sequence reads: CASSPNLGAEAFF. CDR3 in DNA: TGTGCCAGCAGCCCTAATTTGGGGGCTGAAGCTTTCTTT.

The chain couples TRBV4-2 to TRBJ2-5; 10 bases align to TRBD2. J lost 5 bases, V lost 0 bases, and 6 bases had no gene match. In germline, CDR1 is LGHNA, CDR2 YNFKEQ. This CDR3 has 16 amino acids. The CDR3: CASSQDPSGSRETQYF. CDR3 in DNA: TGTGCCAGCAGCCAAGATCCTAGCGGGAGTAGGGAGACCCAGTACTTC.

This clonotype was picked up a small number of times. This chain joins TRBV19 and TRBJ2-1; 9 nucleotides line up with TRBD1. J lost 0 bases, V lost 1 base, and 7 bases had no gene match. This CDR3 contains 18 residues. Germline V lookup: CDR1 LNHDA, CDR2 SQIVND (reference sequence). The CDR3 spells CASSIGGGQGGSYNEQFF. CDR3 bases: TGTGCCAGTAGTATAGGTGGGGGACAGGGAGGCTCCTACAATGAGCAGTTCTTC.

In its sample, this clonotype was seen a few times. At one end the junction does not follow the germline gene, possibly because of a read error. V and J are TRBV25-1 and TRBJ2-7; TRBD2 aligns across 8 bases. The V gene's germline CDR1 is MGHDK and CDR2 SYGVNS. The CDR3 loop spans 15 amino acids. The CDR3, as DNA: TGTGCAAGCAGTGGGGTCGGGGGGGCCCCAGGCGAGCAGTACTTC. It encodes CASSGVGGAPGEQYF.

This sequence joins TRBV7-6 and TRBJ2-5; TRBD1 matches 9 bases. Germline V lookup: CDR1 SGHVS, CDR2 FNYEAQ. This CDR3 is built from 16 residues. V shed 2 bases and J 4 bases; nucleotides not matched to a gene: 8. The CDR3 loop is CASSLPPGTGPETQYF. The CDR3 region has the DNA TGTGCCAGCAGCTTACCACCCGGGACAGGGCCAGAGACCCAGTACTTC.

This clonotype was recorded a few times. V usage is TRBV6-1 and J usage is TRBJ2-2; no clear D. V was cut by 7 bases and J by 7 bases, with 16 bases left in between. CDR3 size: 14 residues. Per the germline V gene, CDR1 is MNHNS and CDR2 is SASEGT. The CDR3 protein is CASTISPMGGELFF. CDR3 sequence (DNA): TGTGCCAGCACTATATCCCCTATGGGCGGGGAGCTGTTTTTT.

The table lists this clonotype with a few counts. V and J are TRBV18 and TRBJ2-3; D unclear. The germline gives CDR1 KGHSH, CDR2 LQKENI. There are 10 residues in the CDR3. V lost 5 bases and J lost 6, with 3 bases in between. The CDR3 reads CASSMDTQYF. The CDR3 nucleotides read TGTGCCAGCTCAATGGATACGCAGTATTTT.

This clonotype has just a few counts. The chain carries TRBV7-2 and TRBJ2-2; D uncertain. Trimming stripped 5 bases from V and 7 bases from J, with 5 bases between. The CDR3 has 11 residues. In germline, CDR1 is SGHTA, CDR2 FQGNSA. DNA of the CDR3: TGTGCCAGCAGCGCTCGCGGGGAGCTGTTTTTT. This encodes CASSARGELFF.

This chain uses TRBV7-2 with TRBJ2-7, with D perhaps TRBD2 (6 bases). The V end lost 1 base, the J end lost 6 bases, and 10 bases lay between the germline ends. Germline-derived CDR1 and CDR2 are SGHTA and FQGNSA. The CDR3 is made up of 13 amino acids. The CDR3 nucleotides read TGTGCCAGCAGCTTAGGGGGGGACCTCGAGCAGTACTTC. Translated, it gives CASSLGGDLEQYF.

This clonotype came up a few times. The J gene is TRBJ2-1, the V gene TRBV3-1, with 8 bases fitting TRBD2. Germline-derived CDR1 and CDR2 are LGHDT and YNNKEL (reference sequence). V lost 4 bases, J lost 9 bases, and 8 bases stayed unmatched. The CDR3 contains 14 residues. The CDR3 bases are TGTGCCAGCAGCCCCGAAAAGCGGGAGACTGAGCAGTTCTTC. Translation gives CASSPEKRETEQFF.

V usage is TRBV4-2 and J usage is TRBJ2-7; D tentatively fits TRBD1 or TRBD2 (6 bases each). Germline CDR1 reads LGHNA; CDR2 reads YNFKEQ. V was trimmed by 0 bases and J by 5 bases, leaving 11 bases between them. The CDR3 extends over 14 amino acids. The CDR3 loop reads CASSQERGADEQYF. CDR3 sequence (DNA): TGTGCCAGCAGCCAAGAGAGGGGGGCCGACGAGCAGTACTTC.

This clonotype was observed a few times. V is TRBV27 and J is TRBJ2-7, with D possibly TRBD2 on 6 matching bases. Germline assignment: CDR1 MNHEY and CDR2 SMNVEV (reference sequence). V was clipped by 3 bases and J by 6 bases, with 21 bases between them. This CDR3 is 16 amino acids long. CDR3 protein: CASSLGRSLGWSEQYF. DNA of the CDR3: TGTGCCAGCAGTTTGGGGAGGAGTTTAGGGTGGAGCGAGCAGTACTTC.

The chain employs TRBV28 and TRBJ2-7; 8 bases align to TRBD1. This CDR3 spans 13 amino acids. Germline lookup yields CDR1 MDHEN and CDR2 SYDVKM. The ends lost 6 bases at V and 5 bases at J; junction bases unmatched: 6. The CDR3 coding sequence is TGTGCCAGCAGCGACAGGGGTTCCGACGAGCAGTACTTC. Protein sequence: CASSDRGSDEQYF.

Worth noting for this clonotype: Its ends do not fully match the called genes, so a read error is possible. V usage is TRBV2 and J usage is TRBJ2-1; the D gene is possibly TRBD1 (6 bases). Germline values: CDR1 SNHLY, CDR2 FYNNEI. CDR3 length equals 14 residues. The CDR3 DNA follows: TGTGCCAGCACTGAAAGACAGGTCTACAATGAGCAGTTCTTC. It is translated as CASTERQVYNEQFF.

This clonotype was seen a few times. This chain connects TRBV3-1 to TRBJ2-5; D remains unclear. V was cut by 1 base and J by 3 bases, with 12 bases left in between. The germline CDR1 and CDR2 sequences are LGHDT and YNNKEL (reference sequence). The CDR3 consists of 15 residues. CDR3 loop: CASSQGSKDKETQYF. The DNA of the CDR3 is TGTGCCAGCAGCCAAGGCTCAAAGGATAAAGAGACCCAGTACTTC.

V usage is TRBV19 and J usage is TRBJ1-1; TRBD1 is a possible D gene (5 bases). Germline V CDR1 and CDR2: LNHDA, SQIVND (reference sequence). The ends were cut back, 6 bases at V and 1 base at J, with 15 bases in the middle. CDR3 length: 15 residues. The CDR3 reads CASSILGPTNTEAFF. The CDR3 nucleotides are TGTGCCAGTAGCATACTGGGACCGACGAACACTGAAGCTTTCTTT.

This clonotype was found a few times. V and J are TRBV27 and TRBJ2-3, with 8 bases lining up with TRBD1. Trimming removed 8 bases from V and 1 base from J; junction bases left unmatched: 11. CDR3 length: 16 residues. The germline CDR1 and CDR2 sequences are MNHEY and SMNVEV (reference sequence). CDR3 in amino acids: CASRTPQGAGTDTQYF. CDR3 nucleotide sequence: TGTGCCAGCCGAACACCTCAGGGGGCTGGCACAGATACGCAGTATTTT.

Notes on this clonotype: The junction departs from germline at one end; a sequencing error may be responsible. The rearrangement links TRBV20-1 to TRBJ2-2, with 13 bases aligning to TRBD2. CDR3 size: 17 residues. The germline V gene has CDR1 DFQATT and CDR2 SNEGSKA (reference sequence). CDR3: CCARDTSGRANTGELFF. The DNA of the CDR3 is TGCTGTGCTAGAGACACTAGCGGGAGGGCAAACACCGGGGAGCTGTTTTTT.

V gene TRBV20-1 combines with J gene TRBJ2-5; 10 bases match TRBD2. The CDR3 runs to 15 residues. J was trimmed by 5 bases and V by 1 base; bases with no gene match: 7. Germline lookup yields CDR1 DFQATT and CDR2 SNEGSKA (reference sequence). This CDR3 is CSARAQTTSGETQYF. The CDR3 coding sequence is TGCAGTGCTAGAGCTCAAACGACTAGCGGGGAGACCCAGTACTTC.

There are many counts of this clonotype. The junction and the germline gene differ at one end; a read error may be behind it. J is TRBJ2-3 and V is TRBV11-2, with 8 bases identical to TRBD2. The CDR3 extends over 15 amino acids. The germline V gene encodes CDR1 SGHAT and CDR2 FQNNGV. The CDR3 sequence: CASSLAGRSTDTQYF. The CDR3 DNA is TGCGCCAGCAGCTTAGCGGGGCGCAGCACAGATACGCAGTATTTT.

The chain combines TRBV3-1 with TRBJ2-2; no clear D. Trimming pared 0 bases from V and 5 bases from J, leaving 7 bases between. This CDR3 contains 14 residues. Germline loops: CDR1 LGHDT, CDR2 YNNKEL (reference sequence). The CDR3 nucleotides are TGTGCCAGCAGCCAAGATACAGCGACCGGGGAGCTGTTTTTT. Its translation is CASSQDTATGELFF. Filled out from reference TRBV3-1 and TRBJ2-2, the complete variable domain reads DTAVSQTPKYLVTQMGNDKSIKCEQNLGHDTMYWYKQDSKKFLKIMFSYNNKELIINETVPNRFSPKSPDKAHLNLHINSLELGDSAVYFCASSQDTATGELFFGEGSRLTVL.

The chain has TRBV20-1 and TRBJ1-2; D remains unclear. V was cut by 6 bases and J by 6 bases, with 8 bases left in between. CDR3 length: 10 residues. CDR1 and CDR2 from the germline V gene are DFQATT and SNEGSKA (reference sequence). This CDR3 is CSASRDGYTF. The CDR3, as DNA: TGCAGTGCATCTCGGGATGGCTACACCTTC.